What follows are 4 T cell receptor beta chains derived from one specimen sequenced in a study of early T cells in non-severe SARS-CoV-2 infection. TCRdb fed the 5' RACE reads into MiXCR, producing one record per CDR3 protein. The sample lists 25,000 to 35,000 distinct CDR3 sequences, under 5.5% occurring once. Sequenced material: whole blood, taken at baseline. The source of these receptors is an adult who was a healthcare worker with PCR-confirmed SARS-CoV-2 infection or an uninfected control (not recorded which).

The sample holds many counts of this clonotype. The chain joins TRBV5-4 to TRBJ2-4, with D possibly being TRBD2 (6 bases). Between the trimmed V and J ends, which lost 0 bases and 3 bases, there was a span of 19 bases. The CDR3 length is 18 residues. The germline CDR1 and CDR2 sequences are SGHNT and YYREEE (reference sequence). The DNA of the CDR3 is TGTGCCAGCAGCTTGGACCCCCCGCGGGGCATGAGCAAAAACATTCAGTACTTC. Translation: CASSLDPPRGMSKNIQYF.

This clonotype occurred many times. The chain combines TRBV7-2 with TRBJ1-3; D not certain. The V and J ends lost 4 bases and 4 bases respectively, with 14 bases between them. Germline loops: CDR1 SGHTA, CDR2 FQGNSA. The CDR3 sequence is 15 residues long. CDR3 bases: TGTGCCAGCAGCTCCTACCTCGACTCCGGAAACACCATATATTTT. Amino acid sequence: CASSSYLDSGNTIYF.

This clonotype was recorded at least ten times. This chain uses TRBV5-1 with TRBJ2-7; TRBD1 is a possible D gene (6 bases). The CDR3 loop spans 16 amino acids. Trimming took 0 bases from V and 3 from J, leaving 16 bases between them. CDR1 is SGHRS and CDR2 is YFSETQ in the germline V gene. Written as DNA, the CDR3 is TGCGCCAGCAGCTTGGCAGGCTCGACAGGCCTCTACGAGCAGTACTTC. As protein: CASSLAGSTGLYEQYF.

In this sample, this clonotype turned up many times. The rearrangement uses TRBV12-3 or TRBV12-4 and TRBJ2-7, with 10 bases that match TRBD1. The trim removed 8 bases at V and 0 bases at J, leaving 7 bases unmatched. The CDR3 is made up of 15 amino acids. The CDR3: CASGTGTGASYEQYF. CDR3 coding DNA: TGTGCCAGCGGGACCGGGACAGGGGCCTCCTACGAGCAGTACTTC.